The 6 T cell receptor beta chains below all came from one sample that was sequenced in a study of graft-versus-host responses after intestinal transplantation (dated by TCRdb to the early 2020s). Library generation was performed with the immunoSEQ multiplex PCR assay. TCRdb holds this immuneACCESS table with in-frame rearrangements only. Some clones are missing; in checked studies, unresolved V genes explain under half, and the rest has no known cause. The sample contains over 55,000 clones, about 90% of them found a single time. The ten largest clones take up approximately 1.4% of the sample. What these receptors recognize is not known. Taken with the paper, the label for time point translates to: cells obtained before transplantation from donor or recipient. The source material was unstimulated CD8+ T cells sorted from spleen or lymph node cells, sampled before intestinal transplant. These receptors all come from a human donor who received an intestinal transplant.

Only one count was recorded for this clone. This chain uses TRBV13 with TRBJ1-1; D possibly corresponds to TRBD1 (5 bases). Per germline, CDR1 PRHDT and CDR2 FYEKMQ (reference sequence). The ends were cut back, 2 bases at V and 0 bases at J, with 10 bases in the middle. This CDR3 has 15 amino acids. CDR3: CASSLFAGLNTEAFF. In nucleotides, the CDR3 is TGTGCCAGCAGCTTATTTGCGGGGCTGAACACTGAAGCTTTCTTT.

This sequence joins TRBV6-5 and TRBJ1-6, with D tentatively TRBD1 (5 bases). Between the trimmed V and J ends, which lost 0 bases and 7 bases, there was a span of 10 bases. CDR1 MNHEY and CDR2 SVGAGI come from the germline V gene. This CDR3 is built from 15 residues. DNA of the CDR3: TGTGCCAGCAGTTACTCGAGCGGGGGGAATTCACCCCTCCACTTT. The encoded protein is CASSYSSGGNSPLHF.

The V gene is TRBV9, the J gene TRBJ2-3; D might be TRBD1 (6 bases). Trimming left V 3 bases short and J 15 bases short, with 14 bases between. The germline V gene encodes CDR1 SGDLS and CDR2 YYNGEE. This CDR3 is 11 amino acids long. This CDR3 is CASSDSGHLYF. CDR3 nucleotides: TGTGCCAGCAGCGACTCGGGACACCTTTATTTT.

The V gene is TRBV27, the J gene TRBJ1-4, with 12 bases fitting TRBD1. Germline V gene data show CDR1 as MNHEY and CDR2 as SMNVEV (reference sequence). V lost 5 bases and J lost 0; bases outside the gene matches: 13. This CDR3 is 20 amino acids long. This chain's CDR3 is CASSPQGDRGPKATNEKLFF. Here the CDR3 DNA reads TGTGCCAGCAGTCCGCAGGGGGACAGGGGGCCGAAAGCAACTAATGAAAAACTGTTTTTT.

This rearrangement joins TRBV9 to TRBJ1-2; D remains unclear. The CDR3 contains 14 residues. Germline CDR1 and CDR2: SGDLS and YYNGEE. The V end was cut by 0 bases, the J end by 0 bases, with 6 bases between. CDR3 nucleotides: TGTGCCAGCAGCGTAGTGTCGTCTAACTATGGCTACACCTTC. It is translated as CASSVVSSNYGYTF.

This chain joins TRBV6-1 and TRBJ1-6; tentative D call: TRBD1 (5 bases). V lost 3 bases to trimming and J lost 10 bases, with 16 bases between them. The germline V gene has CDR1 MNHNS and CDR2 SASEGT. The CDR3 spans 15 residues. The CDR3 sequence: CASSDRDFGGSPLHF. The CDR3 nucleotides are TGTGCCAGCAGTGACAGGGATTTTGGTGGATCACCCCTCCACTTT.